These 9 T cell receptor beta chains originate from one sample sequenced in a study of T cell repertoires in cytomegalovirus infection. TCRdb processed the reads anew with MiXCR; each CDR3 protein has one entry. The sample lists some 800,000 distinct CDR3 sequences, 30% to 35% seen once, with under 15% in the top ten. Their antigen targets remain unknown. This specimen was cultured CD8+ T cells from PBMCs, taken from culture after CMV antigen stimulation. Source of these receptors: a human donor in good health (CMV status not recorded). Some clones in this sample may be carry-over from other donors' samples.

The V gene is TRBV6-8, the J gene TRBJ2-2; 7 bases line up with TRBD2. CDR3 length equals 14 residues. Germline CDR1 MNHGY, CDR2 SAAAGT. Germline trimming cut 5 bases from V and 8 bases from J; bases unmatched to any gene: 8. In DNA, the CDR3 is TGTGCCAGCAGTCCCTTCGGGGGGATAGGGGAGCTGTTTTTT. Protein: CASSPFGGIGELFF.

This clonotype was counted between two and nine times. The J gene is TRBJ1-5, the V gene TRBV6-2 or TRBV6-3; no clear D gene. The CDR3 runs to 16 residues. Trimming took off 0 bases at V and 0 bases at J, with 9 bases between the two ends. Germline lookup yields CDR1 MNHEY and CDR2 SVGEGT. CDR3 coding DNA: TGTGCCAGCAGTTACTCTGTCCTTTATAGCAATCAGCCCCAGCATTTT. This translates into CASSYSVLYSNQPQHF.

The chain combines TRBV4-1 with TRBJ1-4, with D perhaps TRBD1 (6 bases). The CDR3 spans 15 residues. V was pared by 0 bases and J by 8 bases, with 13 bases between. Germline-derived CDR1 and CDR2 are MGHRA and YSYEKL. The CDR3 DNA reads TGCGCCAGCAGCCAAGAGACACAGGGAGACGAAAAACTGTTTTTT. Its translation: CASSQETQGDEKLFF.

The gene calls are TRBV9 and TRBJ1-5; TRBD1 matches 9 bases. Germline V gene sequence: CDR1 SGDLS, CDR2 YYNGEE. This CDR3 has 14 amino acids. After removal of 5 bases from V and 6 bases from J, the junction contained 6 bases not matched to a gene. This CDR3 is CASSVGQGTQPQHF. The DNA for the CDR3 is TGTGCCAGCAGTGTCGGACAGGGGACTCAGCCCCAGCATTTT.

This clonotype was picked up many times. The rearrangement uses TRBV6-1 and TRBJ1-6; no clear D gene. Trimming removed 4 bases from V and 5 bases from J, with 9 bases in between. The CDR3 is made up of 14 amino acids. Per germline, CDR1 MNHNS and CDR2 SASEGT. In DNA, the CDR3 is TGTGCCAGCAGTGGCCGGGAAGATAATTCACCCCTCCACTTT. Translating gives CASSGREDNSPLHF.

The gene calls are TRBV19 and TRBJ2-3; a weak D match, TRBD2 (6 bases). Trimming took 5 bases from V and 3 from J, leaving 15 bases between them. The length of the CDR3 is 15 residues. Germline V gene sequence: CDR1 LNHDA, CDR2 SQIVND (reference sequence). The CDR3 loop is CASSPRLEGTDTQYF. CDR3 DNA: TGTGCCAGTAGTCCTCGTCTGGAGGGGACAGATACGCAGTATTTT.

The chain uses TRBV7-2 and TRBJ2-3; tentative D call: TRBD2 (7 bases). Between the trimmed V and J ends, which lost 2 bases and 1 base, there was a span of 10 bases. This CDR3 region has 15 residues. The V gene's germline CDR1 is SGHTA and CDR2 FQGNSA. CDR3 bases: TGTGCCAGCAGCTTAACGGGGGGCCGCACAGATACGCAGTATTTT. The encoded protein is CASSLTGGRTDTQYF. Together with reference TRBV7-2 and TRBJ2-3, the CDR3 gives the full variable domain: GAGVSQSPSNKVTEKGKDVELRCDPISGHTALYWYRQSLGQGLEFLIYFQGNSAPDKSGLPSDRFSAERTGGSVSTLTIQRTQQEDSAVYLCASSLTGGRTDTQYFGPGTRLTVL.

This chain links TRBV3-1 with TRBJ2-2, with 8 positions matching TRBD1. With 4 bases clipped from V and 1 base from J, the junction kept 8 bases outside the gene matches. Germline CDR1 LGHDT, CDR2 YNNKEL (reference sequence). The CDR3 sequence is 17 residues long. The CDR3 DNA reads TGTGCCAGCAGCCCGCCCCCGGGGACAGGGAACACCGGGGAGCTGTTTTTT. Translated, it gives CASSPPPGTGNTGELFF.

The chain is built from TRBV10-3 and TRBJ2-7; D may match TRBD1 or TRBD2 (6 bases each). V shed 2 bases and J shed 0 bases, with 14 bases lying between them. Germline values: CDR1 ENHRY, CDR2 SYGVKD. This CDR3 region has 16 residues. CDR3 in DNA: TGTGCCATCAGTGAGGTCGGGGGCGGGGCCTCCTACGAGCAGTACTTC. Amino acid sequence: CAISEVGGGASYEQYF.